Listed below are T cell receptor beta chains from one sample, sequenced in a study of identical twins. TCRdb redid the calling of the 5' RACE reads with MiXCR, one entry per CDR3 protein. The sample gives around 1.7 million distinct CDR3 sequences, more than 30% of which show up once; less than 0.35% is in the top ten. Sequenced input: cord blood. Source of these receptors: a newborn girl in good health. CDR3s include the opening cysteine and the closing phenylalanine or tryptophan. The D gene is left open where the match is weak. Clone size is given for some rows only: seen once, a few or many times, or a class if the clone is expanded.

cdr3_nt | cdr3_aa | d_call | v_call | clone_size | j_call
TGCAGTGCTATCGGGGTAGGGAAAAACATTCAGTACTTC | CSAIGVGKNIQYF | . | TRBV20-1 | few | TRBJ2-4
TGTGCCAGCAGCTTAATACGGACTAGCGGGAGCCGAAGCTCCTACGAGCAGTACTTC | CASSLIRTSGSRSSYEQYF | TRBD2 | TRBV7-8 | . | TRBJ2-7
TGCGCCAGCAGCTTGGGCCACAACAGGGGTAACACTGAAGCTTTCTTT | CASSLGHNRGNTEAFF | TRBD1 | TRBV5-1 | . | TRBJ1-1
TGTGCCAGCAGCCGAGCTAGGACAGGGGTTGGCTACACCTTC | CASSRARTGVGYTF | TRBD1 | TRBV14 | . | TRBJ1-2
TGTGCCAGCAGTTATACAGGGCAGAGGGGCTACACCTTC | CASSYTGQRGYTF | . | TRBV12-3/TRBV12-4 | . | TRBJ1-2
TGTGCCAGCAGTGAAGCGCTGGGACGCCTTATGTGGCCCCAGCATTTT | CASSEALGRLMWPQHF | . | TRBV6-1 | . | TRBJ1-5
TGTGCCAGCAGCCTTCGGACTGCCCTCTCCTACAATGAGCAGTTCTTC | CASSLRTALSYNEQFF | . | TRBV11-2 | . | TRBJ2-1
TGCAGTGCTATCGGTTGGGGACAGGGTGCCTACGAGCAGTACTTC | CSAIGWGQGAYEQYF | TRBD1 | TRBV20-1 | few | TRBJ2-7
TGTGCCAGCAGCTTGGAACCGGGGGCCAAAAACATTCAGTACTTC | CASSLEPGAKNIQYF | . | TRBV5-6 | . | TRBJ2-4
TGTGCCAGCAGTTACTCGTCAGGCAGCAATCAGCCCCAGCATTTT | CASSYSSGSNQPQHF | . | TRBV6-5 | . | TRBJ1-5
TGTGCCAGCAGTTTATACGGGAGCGAGCAGTACTTC | CASSLYGSEQYF | . | TRBV27 | . | TRBJ2-7
TGTGCCAGCAGTGACCGAACTTCAGATACGCAGTATTTT | CASSDRTSDTQYF | . | TRBV6-2/TRBV6-3 | few | TRBJ2-3
TGTGCCAGCAGTTCTCCGGAGAAGTCCACAGATACGCAGTATTTT | CASSSPEKSTDTQYF | . | TRBV28 | few | TRBJ2-3
TGCAGTGCTAGAGATCGGCAGGGTAACACCGGGGAGCTGTTTTTT | CSARDRQGNTGELFF | . | TRBV20-1 | few | TRBJ2-2
TGCAGCGTTGCTCTCGGGGTCTCCGAGCAGTACTTC | CSVALGVSEQYF | . | TRBV29-1 | . | TRBJ2-7
TGTGCCAGCAGTTACCATACAGGGGACTATGGCTACACCTTC | CASSYHTGDYGYTF | TRBD1 | TRBV6-6 | few | TRBJ1-2
TGCGCCAGCAGCTTAGGCCTGACTAGTTCCGGGGAGCTGTTTTTT | CASSLGLTSSGELFF | . | TRBV7-9 | . | TRBJ2-2
TGCAGTGCTAGAGGGGGGGGCTTGAATGAAAAACTGTTTTTT | CSARGGGLNEKLFF | . | TRBV20-1 | . | TRBJ1-4
TGTGCCAGCAGCCCTCGGATCCGGGTAGCGGGAGAAGGCTCCTACAATGAGCAGTTCTTC | CASSPRIRVAGEGSYNEQFF | TRBD2 | TRBV14 | few | TRBJ2-1
TGTGCCATCAGTGAGAAGGACAGCTACGAGCAGTACTTC | CAISEKDSYEQYF | . | TRBV10-3 | . | TRBJ2-7
TGTGCCAGCAGTTACGGCAGCCTCTATGGCTACACCTTC | CASSYGSLYGYTF | . | TRBV6-6 | many | TRBJ1-2
TGTGCCAGCAGTTTTAGCAGGGCGACAGATACGCAGTATTTT | CASSFSRATDTQYF | . | TRBV12-3/TRBV12-4 | few | TRBJ2-3
TGCAGCGTTGACAGGGGGCAAGCCAAAAACATTCAGTACTTC | CSVDRGQAKNIQYF | TRBD1 | TRBV29-1 | many | TRBJ2-4
TGCAGCGTTGGGTTGGGGCGGGAGAAGGGTTGGGCAGATACGCAGTATTTT | CSVGLGREKGWADTQYF | TRBD2 | TRBV29-1 | . | TRBJ2-3
TGTGCCAGCAGCCAAGGGAACCTGGGCCAGGGGCAGTACTTC | CASSQGNLGQGQYF | . | TRBV3-1 | . | TRBJ2-5
TGTGCCAGCAGCTTAGGACCCGGGGTTTACGAGCAGTTCTTC | CASSLGPGVYEQFF | . | TRBV7-2 | . | TRBJ2-1
TGCGCCAGCAGTGAGTCCCCTACTAGCGGGGCTTCCTACAATGAGCAGTTCTTC | CASSESPTSGASYNEQFF | TRBD2 | TRBV10-2 | . | TRBJ2-1
TGCAGCGTTGAAAGGTCAGGGCAAGAGACCCAGTACTTC | CSVERSGQETQYF | . | TRBV29-1 | many | TRBJ2-5
TGTGCCAGCAGTTACTCCTCCATCGGGCATAATTCACCCCTCCACTTT | CASSYSSIGHNSPLHF | . | TRBV6-5 | . | TRBJ1-6
TGTGCCAGCAGTTCTACTAGGCGCATCTGGGAGACCCAGTACTTC | CASSSTRRIWETQYF | . | TRBV6-1 | . | TRBJ2-5
TGTGCCTGCAGTTTAACCGCAGGGGACCACGAGCAGTACTTC | CACSLTAGDHEQYF | . | TRBV27 | . | TRBJ2-7
TGTGCCAGCTCACCGGGACAGGGCACAGATACGCGGTATTTT | CASSPGQGTDTRYF | TRBD1 | TRBV18 | . | TRBJ2-3
TGTGCCAGCATTCTCGACAGGGGTTACTATGGCTACACCTTC | CASILDRGYYGYTF | TRBD1 | TRBV2 | . | TRBJ1-2
TGCAGTCCAAAAGGCCGGGACTCCTTCCATGAGCAGTTCTTC | CSPKGRDSFHEQFF | . | TRBV20-1 | . | TRBJ2-1
TGCGCCAGCAGCCAAGGAGCTTTTACCTACAATGAGCAGTTCTTC | CASSQGAFTYNEQFF | . | TRBV4-1 | few | TRBJ2-1
TGCAGCGTTGGGGGAGTAGACAGCCCTTTGAACACTGAAGCTTTCTTT | CSVGGVDSPLNTEAFF | . | TRBV29-1 | few | TRBJ1-1
TGCAGTGCTAGAGGACAGATCAATCAGCCCCAGCATTTT | CSARGQINQPQHF | . | TRBV20-1 | few | TRBJ1-5
TGTGCCAGCAGTTGGTCGTTTGGGTCTTACAATGAGCAGTACTTC | CASSWSFGSYNEQYF | . | TRBV27 | . | TRBJ2-7
TGTGCCAGCAGTCCTCAGACCAATGAGCAGTTCTTC | CASSPQTNEQFF | . | TRBV6-2/TRBV6-3 | few | TRBJ2-1
TGCAGTGCTTGGGACGGGGAGCTGTTTTTT | CSAWDGELFF | . | TRBV20-1 | . | TRBJ2-2
TGTGCCAGCAGTTTAGGGCATAATTCACCCCTCCACTTT | CASSLGHNSPLHF | . | TRBV28 | many | TRBJ1-6
TGTGCCAGCAGCCAAGCGACAGGGATTAACTATGGCTACACCTTC | CASSQATGINYGYTF | TRBD1 | TRBV3-1 | . | TRBJ1-2
TGTGCCAGCAGCCCTCCCGTGGAAGGGATCTACAATGAGCAGTACTTC | CASSPPVEGIYNEQYF | . | TRBV7-9 | . | TRBJ2-7
TGTGCCATCAGTGAGGACAGGGGCGGCTATGGCTACACCTTC | CAISEDRGGYGYTF | TRBD1 | TRBV10-3 | few | TRBJ1-2
TGTGCCAGCAGTTTAGATCCGGGGAGGACTGAAGCTTTCTTT | CASSLDPGRTEAFF | . | TRBV12-3/TRBV12-4 | few | TRBJ1-1
TGCAGTGCTAGGACAGGCACCTCCCACGAGCAGTACTTC | CSARTGTSHEQYF | . | TRBV20-1 | once | TRBJ2-7
TGCGCCAGCAGCCAAGTGATGGGTAACCCAAATGAGCAGTTCTTC | CASSQVMGNPNEQFF | . | TRBV4-1 | . | TRBJ2-1
TGTGCCATCAGTGAGCCCCTAACAGGGGGTTATAATTCACCCCTCCACTTT | CAISEPLTGGYNSPLHF | TRBD1 | TRBV10-3 | . | TRBJ1-6
TGTGCCAGCAGCACGACCGGGACAGGGAACGAAAAACTGTTTTTT | CASSTTGTGNEKLFF | TRBD1 | TRBV5-6 | few | TRBJ1-4
TGTGCCAGCAGCTCGCAAGGCACCTACAATGAGCAGTTCTTC | CASSSQGTYNEQFF | . | TRBV6-1 | many | TRBJ2-1
TGTGCCAGCTCACCAGCCAGGGACTACGAGCAGTACTTC | CASSPARDYEQYF | . | TRBV18 | few | TRBJ2-7
TGCAGCGTCCTCCTAGGACAGGCAACGGGGTTAAGCTCCTACGAGCAGTACTTC | CSVLLGQATGLSSYEQYF | TRBD1 | TRBV29-1 | many | TRBJ2-7
TGTGCCAGCAGCATCGACAGGGGGGACTCACCCCTCCACTTT | CASSIDRGDSPLHF | TRBD1 | TRBV7-9 | . | TRBJ1-6